The present T cell receptor (beta chain) was sequenced within a study of human T cells and chemical hapten exposure. The time point: pre-sensitization, week 0. The sample's treatment: therapeutic diphenylcyclopropenone sensitization with weekly scalp DPC. TCRdb used MiXCR to reprocess the RACE reads, holding one entry per CDR3 protein. The data contain 280,000 or so distinct CDR3 sequences, 7.5% to 8% of them singletons. Deletions cut 3 bases from V and 2 bases from J, with 8 bases between. CDR3 size: 13 residues. Germline CDR1 MDHEN, CDR2 SYDVKM. This clonotype came up a few times. The chain couples TRBV28 to TRBJ2-7; D is ambiguous. The clonotype comes from a man younger than 30 with alopecia areata. Some clones in this sample may be carry-over from other donors' samples. Sequencing used whole blood, obtained in connection with sensitization to the hapten diphenylcyclopropenone (DPC). Here the CDR3 DNA reads TGTGCCAGCAGTTTGAACGGCGCCTACGAGCAGTACTTC. As protein: CASSLNGAYEQYF.